A single sample is the source of the 18 T cell receptor beta chains below, sequenced in a study of OX40 agonist ivuxolimab in advanced cancers. Clones were read by immunoSEQ multiplex PCR, and TCRdb kept only the in-frame ones, dropping some. The data contain some 37,000 clones, 79% of them singletons. Sample: CD4+ or CD8+ T cells sorted from blood, taken in a trial of the OX40 agonist ivuxolimab. These receptor sequences come from an adult with an advanced solid tumor such as melanoma, head and neck, liver or kidney cancer.

V is TRBV5-4 and J is TRBJ2-2; 10 nucleotides match TRBD2. Trimming at V came to 3 bases and at J to 5 bases, leaving 10 bases not matched to a gene. The CDR3 extends over 17 amino acids. Germline V gene sequence: CDR1 SGHNT, CDR2 YYREEE (reference sequence). The CDR3 is CASSSGGLAGDTGELFF. CDR3 coding DNA: TGTGCCAGCAGCTCCGGAGGTCTAGCGGGGGATACCGGGGAGCTGTTTTTT.

The CDR3: CASSKYLARVGGNQPQHF. CDR3 DNA: TGTGCCAGCAGCAAATATTTGGCGAGAGTTGGGGGCAATCAGCCCCAGCATTTT. V and J are TRBV21-1 and TRBJ1-5. TRBV21-1 is described as a pseudogene. CDR3 length: 18 amino acids.

The chain recombines TRBV19 with TRBJ2-7, with 9 bases that match TRBD2. After removal of 3 bases from V and 5 bases from J, the junction contained 8 bases not matched to a gene. This CDR3 is built from 15 residues. Germline V gene sequence: CDR1 LNHDA, CDR2 SQIVND (reference sequence). CDR3 nucleotides: TGTGCCAGTAGTATTTCTCCTAGCGGGGTGAACGAGCAGTACTTC. Protein product: CASSISPSGVNEQYF.

This clone appeared a few times. The chain joins TRBV2 to TRBJ1-5, with D possibly TRBD1 on 5 matching bases. Germline CDR1 is SNHLY and CDR2 is FYNNEI. Trimming pared 4 bases from V and 11 bases from J, leaving 12 bases between. The CDR3 is made up of 12 amino acids. The CDR3 protein is CASSGETATQHF. The CDR3 region has the DNA TGTGCCAGCAGTGGAGAGACAGCCACCCAGCATTTT.

V usage is TRBV9 and J usage is TRBJ2-1; 12 bases match TRBD2. Unmatched junction bases numbered 2, after V lost 3 bases and J lost 4 bases. Germline CDR1 reads SGDLS; CDR2 reads YYNGEE. The CDR3 spans 15 residues. For the CDR3, the DNA is TGTGCCAGCAGCGCCACTAGCGGGGGGTACAATGAGCAGTTCTTC. Translating it yields CASSATSGGYNEQFF. Based on the CDR3 plus reference TRBV9 and TRBJ2-1, the full variable domain is DSGVTQTPKHLITATGQRVTLRCSPRSGDLSVYWYQQSLDQGLQFLIQYYNGEERAKGNILERFSAQQFPDLHSELNLSSLELGDSALYFCASSATSGGYNEQFFGPGTRLTVL.

The CDR3 DNA follows: TGTGCCAGCAGCTTAGATGGTTACGAGCAGTACTTC. It encodes CASSLDGYEQYF. The V and J genes are TRBV11-3 and TRBJ2-7, with D hard to call. This CDR3 is 12 amino acids long. The V end lost 0 bases, the J end lost 4 bases, and 4 bases lay between the germline ends. Germline V CDR1 and CDR2: SGHNT, YENEEA.

The chain has TRBV5-1 and TRBJ2-1, with TRBD2 matching 8 bases. This CDR3 comprises 14 residues. Germline loops: CDR1 SGHRS, CDR2 YFSETQ. V dropped 0 bases and J dropped 10; count of bases not matched to a gene: 6. The CDR3 loop is CASSLASGYREQFF. In nucleotides, the CDR3 is TGCGCCAGCAGCTTGGCTAGCGGGTACCGAGAGCAGTTCTTC.

This clone turned up a few times. The CDR3 is CASSLFWRDEKLFF. CDR3 in DNA: TGTGCCAGCAGCTTGTTTTGGCGGGATGAAAAACTGTTTTTT. The chain recombines TRBV5-6 with TRBJ1-4; D unresolved. Looked up from germline, CDR1 is SGHDT and CDR2 is YYEEEE. V was shortened by 1 base and J by 6 bases, with 10 bases between the two germline ends. The CDR3 runs to 14 residues.

The rearrangement links TRBV19 to TRBJ1-1; 7 bases agree with TRBD1. Germline CDR1 is LNHDA and CDR2 is SQIVND (reference sequence). The CDR3 sequence is 14 residues long. Trimming at V came to 7 bases and at J to 4 bases, leaving 9 bases not matched to a gene. The CDR3: CASNRGGEVTEAFF. In DNA, the CDR3 is TGTGCCAGTAACAGGGGAGGGGAGGTCACTGAAGCTTTCTTT.

CDR3 DNA sequence: TGTGCCAGCAGCGATGGGTGGGGCAGTCTCACCAACAATGAGCAGTTCTTC. It encodes CASSDGWGSLTNNEQFF. The chain is built from TRBV9 and TRBJ2-1, with a weak D call TRBD1 (5 bases). The CDR3 runs 17 residues. Germline CDR1 reads SGDLS; CDR2 reads YYNGEE. The ends were cut back, 3 bases at V and 5 bases at J, with 21 bases in the middle.

The V call is TRBV7-2, the J call TRBJ2-7; 8 bases agree with TRBD1. The CDR3 loop spans 16 amino acids. CDR1 is SGHTA and CDR2 is FQGNSA in the germline V gene. After removal of 3 bases from V and 3 bases from J, the junction contained 10 bases not matched to a gene. The CDR3 DNA reads as TGTGCCAGCAGCTTCCCTAGGACAGGGAGTAACTACGAGCAGTACTTC. This gives the protein CASSFPRTGSNYEQYF.

The chain has TRBV27 and TRBJ2-1; maybe TRBD1 (6 bases). Trimming removed 6 bases from V and 8 bases from J, with 14 bases in between. This CDR3 comprises 13 residues. The germline CDR1 and CDR2 sequences are MNHEY and SMNVEV (reference sequence). The CDR3 protein is CASRTTGTHEQFF. CDR3 DNA: TGTGCCAGCAGGACCACAGGGACCCATGAGCAGTTCTTC.

The chain uses TRBV30 and TRBJ1-2; 7 positions match TRBD1. Germline loops: CDR1 GTSNPN, CDR2 SVGIG (reference sequence). CDR3 length: 13 amino acids. The V gene end was trimmed by 3 bases and the J gene end by 4 bases; junction bases not matched to a gene: 5. The CDR3 sequence: CAWSVDRVYGYTF. DNA of the CDR3: TGTGCCTGGAGCGTTGACAGGGTCTATGGCTACACCTTC.

J is TRBJ2-7 and V is TRBV21-1; TRBD1 is the table's D call, not checked against the DNA. TRBV21-1 is recorded as a pseudogene. The CDR3 extends over 12 amino acids. The CDR3 DNA reads as TGTGCCAGCAGCCGGACAGGCTACGAGCAGTACTTC. This codes for CASSRTGYEQYF.

In this sample, this clone turned up a few times. The chain employs TRBV7-6 and TRBJ1-4; a possible D gene is TRBD1 (5 bases). Germline values: CDR1 SGHVS, CDR2 FNYEAQ. The V gene lost 3 bases and the J gene lost 2 bases, with 7 bases spanning the gap. The CDR3 is 14 amino acids. The CDR3 DNA is TGTGCCAGCAGCTTGTGGGGGACTAATGAAAAACTGTTTTTT. Translation gives CASSLWGTNEKLFF. Full variable domain (rest looked up from reference TRBV7-6 and TRBJ1-4): GAGVSQSPRYKVTKRGQDVALRCDPISGHVSLYWYRQALGQGPEFLTYFNYEAQQDKSGLPNDRFSAERPEGSISTLTIQRTEQRDSAMYRCASSLWGTNEKLFFGSGTQLSVL.

The chain uses TRBV5-1 and TRBJ1-2; perhaps TRBD1 as D (6 bases). This CDR3 comprises 14 residues. Germline CDR1 is SGHRS and CDR2 is YFSETQ. Trimming took off 4 bases at V and 5 bases at J, with 15 bases between the two ends. In nucleotides, the CDR3 is TGCGCCAGCAGCGATCCGGGACACACATATGGCTACACCTTC. Protein sequence: CASSDPGHTYGYTF.

This CDR3 is CASSSAPAGAPNEKLFF. The DNA for the CDR3 is TGTGCCAGCAGCTCGGCGCCGGCCGGGGCCCCAAATGAAAAACTGTTTTTT. The chain joins TRBV7-2 to TRBJ1-4; tentatively, D is TRBD1 (5 bases). V gave up 4 bases and J gave up 5 bases, with 20 bases separating them. The CDR3 runs 17 residues. Germline lookup yields CDR1 SGHTA and CDR2 FQGNSA. Together with reference TRBV7-2 and TRBJ1-4, the CDR3 gives the full variable domain: GAGVSQSPSNKVTEKGKDVELRCDPISGHTALYWYRQSLGQGLEFLIYFQGNSAPDKSGLPSDRFSAERTGGSVSTLTIQRTQQEDSAVYLCASSSAPAGAPNEKLFFGSGTQLSVL.

This clone was seen once. This chain joins TRBV2 and TRBJ1-3, with D hard to call. CDR1 and CDR2 from the germline V gene are SNHLY and FYNNEI. V lost 8 bases to trimming and J lost 4 bases, with 12 bases between them. The CDR3 covers 13 residues. DNA for the CDR3: TGTGCCAGCGGCGTTCTGTCGGGAAACACCATATATTTT. Encoded protein: CASGVLSGNTIYF.